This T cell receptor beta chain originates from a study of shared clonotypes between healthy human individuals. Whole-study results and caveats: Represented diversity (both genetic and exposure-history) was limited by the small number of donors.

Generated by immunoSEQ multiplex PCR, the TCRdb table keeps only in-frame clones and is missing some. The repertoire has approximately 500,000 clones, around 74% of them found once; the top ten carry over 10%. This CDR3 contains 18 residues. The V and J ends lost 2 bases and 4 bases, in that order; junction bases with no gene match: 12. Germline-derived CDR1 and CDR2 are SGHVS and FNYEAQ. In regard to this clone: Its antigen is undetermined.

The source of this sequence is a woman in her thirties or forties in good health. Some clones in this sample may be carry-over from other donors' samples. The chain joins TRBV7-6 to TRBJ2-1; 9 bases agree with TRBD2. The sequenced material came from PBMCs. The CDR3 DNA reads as TGTGCCAGCAGCTTACGGCGGGAGGGAGGAATACTTTACAATGAGCAGTTCTTC. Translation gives CASSLRREGGILYNEQFF.